This TCR beta chain was observed in a study of T cell responses to AZD1222 COVID-19 vaccine. Study-level information: The study pooled second doses at about 4 or about 12 weeks. General study results and limits: Spike-spanning, vaccine-associated CD4 TCRs were dominant at 160-218 and 743-854.

The data were produced by immunoSEQ multiplex PCR, yet TCRdb's version contains in-frame clones alone and is incomplete. The profile shows over 100,000 clones, almost 95% of them singletons. The V segment lost 6 bases and the J segment 2 bases; nucleotides outside the gene matches: 6. CDR1 and CDR2 from the germline V gene are LNHDA and SQIVND (reference sequence). The CDR3 runs 15 residues. Comments on this clone: The antigen is not known.

J is TRBJ2-3 and V is TRBV19; 9 bases line up with TRBD2. The sequencing here drew on peripheral blood, taken on day 0 of AZD1222 vaccination. This receptor was taken from an adult in good health. CDR3 sequence reads: CASSSLAGNTDTQYF. In DNA, the CDR3 is TGTGCCAGTAGCTCCCTAGCGGGGAACACAGATACGCAGTATTTT.